The rows below give T cell receptor beta chains drawn from one sample of a study of CD8 T cells in Susac syndrome. One entry per CDR3 protein, called by TCRdb with MiXCR from the immunoSEQ multiplex PCR reads. This sample has some 300,000 distinct CDR3 sequences, with 70% to 90% found just once. Sample: CD8+ T cells from PBMCs. Source of these receptors: a human donor with multiple sclerosis. The CDR3 runs from the conserved cysteine through the conserved F or W. The order of the fields is J gene, D gene, clone size, V gene, CDR3 protein, CDR3 DNA. The D gene is left open where the match is weak. Where a row states a size, it is once, few, many or the class of an expanded clone; other rows omit it.

J: TRBJ1-2
D: .
size: few
V: TRBV4-2
CDR3: CASSPEVLINDNNYGYTF
DNA: TGTGCCAGCAGCCCAGAGGTTCTCATAAACGATAATAACTATGGCTACACCTTC

J: TRBJ2-1
D: .
size: .
V: TRBV7-9
CDR3: CASSLDLQIDEQFF
DNA: TGTGCCAGCAGCTTAGATCTCCAGATTGATGAGCAGTTCTTC

J: TRBJ1-1
D: .
size: few
V: TRBV6-1
CDR3: CASSTGTNTEAFF
DNA: TGTGCCAGCAGCACCGGGACGAACACTGAAGCTTTCTTT

J: TRBJ2-1
D: .
size: .
V: TRBV2
CDR3: CASSDGRNNEQFF
DNA: TGTGCCAGCAGTGACGGTCGAAACAATGAGCAGTTCTTC

J: TRBJ2-3
D: .
size: .
V: TRBV14
CDR3: CASSQGGSAHTDTQYF
DNA: TGTGCCAGCAGCCAAGGTGGTAGCGCTCACACAGATACGCAGTATTTT

J: TRBJ2-7
D: TRBD1
size: .
V: TRBV27
CDR3: CASSWVGGTGTYEQYF
DNA: TGTGCCAGCAGTTGGGTGGGCGGGACAGGGACCTACGAGCAGTACTTC

J: TRBJ1-5
D: TRBD1
size: .
V: TRBV27
CDR3: CASSSRLGGAYQPQHF
DNA: TGTGCCAGCAGTTCCCGGTTAGGGGGCGCGTATCAGCCCCAGCATTTT

J: TRBJ2-5
D: .
size: .
V: TRBV15
CDR3: CATRRTGWETQYF
DNA: TGTGCCACCAGGCGTACAGGGTGGGAGACCCAGTACTTC

J: TRBJ2-7
D: .
size: few
V: TRBV5-5
CDR3: CASSLDTRQPSSYEQYF
DNA: TGTGCCAGCAGCTTGGATACCAGACAACCTAGCTCCTACGAGCAGTACTTC

J: TRBJ2-2
D: .
size: .
V: TRBV11-2
CDR3: CASNPGSNTGELFF
DNA: TGTGCCAGCAACCCCGGTTCCAACACCGGGGAGCTGTTTTTT

J: TRBJ2-7
D: .
size: .
V: TRBV27
CDR3: CASSSHGNSYEQYF
DNA: TGTGCCAGCAGTTCTCACGGGAATTCCTACGAGCAGTACTTC

J: TRBJ2-2
D: .
size: few
V: TRBV7-6
CDR3: CASSFTVGRVAGELFF
DNA: TGTGCCAGCAGTTTTACAGTCGGACGAGTCGCCGGGGAGCTGTTTTTT

J: TRBJ2-1
D: TRBD1
size: .
V: TRBV7-9
CDR3: CASSFRDRVNNEQFF
DNA: TGTGCCAGCAGCTTCCGGGACAGGGTGAACAATGAGCAGTTCTTC

J: TRBJ1-5
D: TRBD1
size: .
V: TRBV28
CDR3: CASRGQGPNQPQHF
DNA: TGTGCCAGCAGGGGACAGGGACCGAATCAGCCCCAGCATTTT

J: TRBJ1-2
D: .
size: .
V: TRBV7-2
CDR3: CASSPRGTPYGYTF
DNA: TGTGCCAGCAGCCCCCGGGGGACACCATATGGCTACACCTTC

J: TRBJ1-2
D: .
size: .
V: TRBV20-1
CDR3: CSAFLTGNYGYTF
DNA: TGCAGTGCTTTTCTTACAGGGAACTATGGCTACACCTTC

J: TRBJ2-3
D: .
size: .
V: TRBV28
CDR3: CASSLTRGTDTQYF
DNA: TGTGCCAGCAGTTTAACGAGGGGCACAGATACGCAGTATTTT

J: TRBJ1-2
D: .
size: .
V: TRBV19
CDR3: CASSPPGDPFLWGYTF
DNA: TGTGCCAGTAGTCCCCCAGGGGACCCCTTCCTGTGGGGCTACACCTTC

J: TRBJ2-5
D: TRBD2
size: .
V: TRBV28
CDR3: CASSSLDWSGRFGEETQYF
DNA: TGTGCCAGCAGTTCCCTCGACTGGAGCGGGAGGTTTGGGGAGGAGACCCAGTACTTC

J: TRBJ1-1
D: .
size: .
V: TRBV5-5
CDR3: CASSFVTGPEAFF
DNA: TGTGCCAGCAGCTTTGTAACAGGTCCTGAAGCTTTCTTT

J: TRBJ1-2
D: .
size: .
V: TRBV7-9
CDR3: CASGRDRNYGYTF
DNA: TGTGCCAGCGGGCGGGACCGCAACTATGGCTACACCTTC

J: TRBJ2-1
D: TRBD2
size: .
V: TRBV29-1
CDR3: CSVGGSGLGRNEQFF
DNA: TGCAGCGTTGGAGGTTCGGGACTAGGTCGCAATGAGCAGTTCTTC

J: TRBJ2-1
D: .
size: .
V: TRBV27
CDR3: CASSWTWGYLSYNEQFF
DNA: TGTGCCAGCAGTTGGACGTGGGGCTACCTCTCCTACAATGAGCAGTTCTTC

J: TRBJ1-5
D: .
size: .
V: TRBV15
CDR3: CATSRDGEGRPQHF
DNA: TGTGCCACCAGCAGAGATGGTGAGGGGCGGCCCCAGCATTTT

J: TRBJ1-5
D: .
size: .
V: TRBV6-1
CDR3: CASSHAPQEYSNQPQHF
DNA: TGTGCCAGCAGCCACGCCCCCCAAGAATATAGCAATCAGCCCCAGCATTTT

J: TRBJ2-7
D: TRBD1
size: few
V: TRBV7-9
CDR3: CASSLSSGQHFYEQYF
DNA: TGTGCCAGCAGCTTGTCGTCGGGACAGCATTTTTACGAGCAGTACTTC

J: TRBJ2-1
D: TRBD2
size: .
V: TRBV4-2
CDR3: CASSQDRAGVLNEQFF
DNA: TGTGCCAGCAGCCAAGATAGGGCGGGAGTTCTCAATGAGCAGTTCTTC

J: TRBJ2-3
D: TRBD1
size: .
V: TRBV7-9
CDR3: CASSTGTAYTDTQYF
DNA: TGTGCCAGCAGCACCGGGACAGCCTACACAGATACGCAGTATTTT

J: TRBJ2-7
D: .
size: .
V: TRBV27
CDR3: CASSFLIGLPTMQYF
DNA: TGTGCCAGCAGTTTTTTAATCGGCCTACCCACAATGCAGTACTTC

J: TRBJ2-4
D: TRBD2
size: once
V: TRBV4-3
CDR3: CASSQDIAGVKNIQYF
DNA: TGCGCCAGCAGCCAAGATATAGCGGGAGTCAAAAACATTCAGTACTTC

J: TRBJ2-1
D: TRBD2
size: once
V: TRBV7-8
CDR3: CASSLETGTTLLSYNEQFF
DNA: TGTGCCAGCAGCTTGGAGACCGGGACTACCCTTCTCTCCTACAATGAGCAGTTCTTC

J: TRBJ1-5
D: .
size: .
V: TRBV4-3
CDR3: CASSQERDPQPQHF
DNA: TGCGCCAGCAGCCAAGAGAGGGACCCACAGCCCCAGCATTTT

J: TRBJ2-2
D: .
size: .
V: TRBV6-2/TRBV6-3
CDR3: CASSYGGFGELFF
DNA: TGTGCCAGCAGTTACGGGGGTTTCGGGGAGCTGTTTTTT

J: TRBJ1-2
D: .
size: .
V: TRBV10-1
CDR3: CASSVGANYGYTF
DNA: TGCGCCAGCAGTGTGGGAGCCAACTATGGCTACACCTTC

J: TRBJ2-1
D: .
size: .
V: TRBV28
CDR3: CASSLLQNNEQFF
DNA: TGTGCCAGCAGTTTGTTACAGAACAATGAGCAGTTCTTC

J: TRBJ2-7
D: TRBD2
size: once
V: TRBV7-9
CDR3: CVSSPTIAGTSLIDEQYF
DNA: TGTGTCAGCAGTCCTACCATTGCCGGGACTAGCTTAATCGACGAGCAGTACTTC

J: TRBJ2-7
D: .
size: .
V: TRBV27
CDR3: CASSSLYSDEQYF
DNA: TGTGCCAGCAGTTCCCTTTATAGCGACGAGCAGTACTTC

J: TRBJ2-1
D: .
size: .
V: TRBV20-1
CDR3: CSARDGQGTSSYNEQFF
DNA: TGCAGTGCTAGAGATGGGCAGGGGACAAGCTCCTACAATGAGCAGTTCTTC

J: TRBJ1-2
D: TRBD1
size: .
V: TRBV27
CDR3: CASSLVGGDGYTF
DNA: TGTGCCAGCAGTTTGGTAGGGGGCGATGGCTACACCTTC

J: TRBJ1-2
D: .
size: .
V: TRBV5-1
CDR3: CASSRDTPNESNYGYTF
DNA: TGCGCCAGCAGTCGGGACACCCCCAATGAGTCTAACTATGGCTACACCTTC

J: TRBJ2-5
D: TRBD2
size: .
V: TRBV6-1
CDR3: CASSEYRLAGEGETQYF
DNA: TGTGCCAGCAGTGAATATCGACTAGCGGGAGAAGGGGAGACCCAGTACTTC

J: TRBJ2-1
D: .
size: .
V: TRBV13
CDR3: CASSLQGSGEQFF
DNA: TGTGCCAGCAGCTTACAGGGGTCGGGTGAGCAGTTCTTC

J: TRBJ2-5
D: .
size: .
V: TRBV27
CDR3: CASEGAGPRGETQYF
DNA: TGTGCCAGCGAAGGGGCGGGCCCGAGGGGGGAGACCCAGTACTTC

J: TRBJ2-7
D: TRBD1
size: .
V: TRBV27
CDR3: CASSLTGGTGASEQYF
DNA: TGTGCCAGCAGTTTAACAGGCGGGACAGGGGCGTCCGAGCAGTACTTC

J: TRBJ2-7
D: .
size: .
V: TRBV20-1
CDR3: CSAPPGLSSYEQYF
DNA: TGCAGTGCCCCCCCGGGACTCTCTTCGTACGAGCAGTACTTC